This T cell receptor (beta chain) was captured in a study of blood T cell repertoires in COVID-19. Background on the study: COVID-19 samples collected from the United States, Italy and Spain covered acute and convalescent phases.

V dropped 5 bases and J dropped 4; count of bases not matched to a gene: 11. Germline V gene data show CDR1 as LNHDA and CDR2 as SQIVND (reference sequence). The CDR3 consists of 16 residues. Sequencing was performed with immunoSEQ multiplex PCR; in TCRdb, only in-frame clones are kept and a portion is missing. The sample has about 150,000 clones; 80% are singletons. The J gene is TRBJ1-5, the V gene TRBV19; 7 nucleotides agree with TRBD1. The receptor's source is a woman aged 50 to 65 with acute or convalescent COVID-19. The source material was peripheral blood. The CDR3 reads CASSFTTGMVNQPQHF. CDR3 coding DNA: TGTGCCAGTAGTTTCACGACAGGGATGGTTAATCAGCCCCAGCATTTT.